The clone carrying this T cell receptor (beta chain) was seen a few times. Recruitment covered fewer than 25 US areas and drew participants whose ages spanned about 18 to 90 years. Participant-reported clinical history was the basis for cohort assignment. Original analysis: Nucleated cell number was recorded as an estimate derived from reference gene primer amplification. Repertoires were generated with immunoSEQ multiplex PCR, while TCRdb's copy carries only in-frame clones and drops some. Clone size and the V and J calls come from that table; the DNA yielded D and trimming. The sample lists around 170,000 clones, about 88% occurring once. This specimen belongs to a study of blood T cell repertoires in COVID-19. Study context: The cDNA or gDNA used as material had been derived from T cells, B-cell-depleted T cells, or PBMCs.

This CDR3 region has 19 residues. Germline CDR1 and CDR2: LGHNA and YSLEER. J was trimmed by 0 bases and V by 1 base; bases with no gene match: 9. The J gene is TRBJ2-1, the V gene TRBV4-3, with TRBD2 identical over 10 bases. This receptor was taken from a woman younger than 30 who had recovered from COVID-19. Sequences were obtained from PBMCs or T cells enriched from blood (not recorded which). CDR3 residues: CASSQAFHPSGSSYNEQFF. The CDR3 DNA reads TGCGCCAGCAGCCAAGCTTTTCATCCTAGCGGGAGCTCCTACAATGAGCAGTTCTTC.